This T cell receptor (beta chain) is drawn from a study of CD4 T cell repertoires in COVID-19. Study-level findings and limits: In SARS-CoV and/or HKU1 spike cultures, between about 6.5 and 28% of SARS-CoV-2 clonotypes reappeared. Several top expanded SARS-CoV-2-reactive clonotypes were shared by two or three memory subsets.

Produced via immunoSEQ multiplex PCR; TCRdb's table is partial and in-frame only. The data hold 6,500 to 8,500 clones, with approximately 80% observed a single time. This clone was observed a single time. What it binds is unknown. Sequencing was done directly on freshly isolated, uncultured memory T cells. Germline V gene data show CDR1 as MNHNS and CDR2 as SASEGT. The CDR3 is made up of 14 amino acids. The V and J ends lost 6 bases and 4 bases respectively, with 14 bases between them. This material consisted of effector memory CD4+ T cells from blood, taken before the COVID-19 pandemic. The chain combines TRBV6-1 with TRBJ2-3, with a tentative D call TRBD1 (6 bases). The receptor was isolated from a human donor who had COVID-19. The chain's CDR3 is CASRQGSGSDTQYF. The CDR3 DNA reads TGTGCCAGCAGGCAGGGGTCCGGCTCAGATACGCAGTATTTT.